The 20 T cell receptor beta chains below were found in one sample sequenced in a study of CD8+ T cells in alopecia areata. RNA extraction was followed by reverse transcription into cDNA, which acted as the sequencing template. The repertoire was sequenced with immunoSEQ multiplex PCR; TCRdb's copy has only in-frame clones and lacks some. The sample yields around 140,000 clones, about 47% seen once. Sequenced here: CD8+ T cells sorted from blood, sampled at week 0. The receptors were sampled from a human donor with alopecia areata.

V gene TRBV2 combines with J gene TRBJ2-3; TRBD2 is a possible D gene (6 bases). Trimming removed 6 bases from V and 0 bases from J, with 13 bases in between. Germline CDR1 and CDR2: SNHLY and FYNNEI. This CDR3 is 15 amino acids long. As DNA, the CDR3 is TGTGCCAGCAGCTACGGGGGTACTAGCACAGATACGCAGTATTTT. This gives the protein CASSYGGTSTDTQYF.

This clone was seen a few times. The chain couples TRBV2 to TRBJ2-3, with D perhaps matching TRBD2 (5 bases). CDR3 length equals 15 residues. Trimming stripped 1 base from V and 5 bases from J, with 13 bases between. The germline V gene encodes CDR1 SNHLY and CDR2 FYNNEI. CDR3 protein: CASSEGVSALDTQYF. The CDR3 bases are TGTGCCAGCAGTGAAGGGGTTAGCGCTCTAGATACGCAGTATTTT.

CDR3 sequence: CAWSGGTAEAFF. In DNA, the CDR3 is TGTGCCTGGTCCGGGGGGACGGCTGAAGCTTTCTTT. This sequence joins TRBV30 and TRBJ1-1; D perhaps matches TRBD1 (5 bases). The germline gives CDR1 GTSNPN, CDR2 SVGIG (reference sequence). Trimming stripped 5 bases from V and 6 bases from J, with 13 bases between. This CDR3 region has 12 residues.

The genes are TRBV5-1 and TRBJ1-4; a weak D match, TRBD1 (5 bases). Germline CDR1 SGHRS, CDR2 YFSETQ. The CDR3 is made up of 15 amino acids. Trimming took off 0 bases at V and 0 bases at J, with 6 bases between the two ends. The DNA of the CDR3 is TGCGCCAGCAGCTTGGAAGGGGCAACTAATGAAAAACTGTTTTTT. It is translated as CASSLEGATNEKLFF.

The chain employs TRBV2 and TRBJ1-2, with unresolved D. Germline V gene sequence: CDR1 SNHLY, CDR2 FYNNEI. CDR3 size: 11 residues. Between the trimmed V and J ends, which lost 7 bases and 7 bases, there was a span of 10 bases. The CDR3 sequence: CASKGRPGYTF. The DNA of the CDR3 is TGTGCCAGCAAAGGGCGCCCTGGCTACACCTTC.

V and J are TRBV13 and TRBJ1-1, with 10 bases matching TRBD1. CDR3 size: 15 residues. J lost 3 bases, V lost 5 bases, and 6 bases had no gene match. Looked up from germline, CDR1 is PRHDT and CDR2 is FYEKMQ (reference sequence). CDR3 coding DNA: TGTGCCAGCAGCCTCCTCGGACAGGGGGACACTGAAGCTTTCTTT. Residues: CASSLLGQGDTEAFF.

In its sample, this clone was seen a few times. The V and J genes are TRBV25-1 and TRBJ2-6; D possibly corresponds to TRBD2 (5 bases). The CDR3 is 15 residues long. V was trimmed by 7 bases and J by 0 bases, leaving 10 bases between them. Germline lookup yields CDR1 MGHDK and CDR2 SYGVNS. The CDR3 sequence: CASTPRDSGANVLTF. The CDR3 bases are TGTGCCAGCACCCCGAGGGACTCTGGGGCCAACGTCCTGACTTTC.

This chain's CDR3 is CASSYSRAAKAFF. The CDR3 coding sequence is TGTGCCAGCAGTTATTCGAGGGCAGCGAAAGCTTTCTTT. The rearrangement uses TRBV6-5 and TRBJ1-1; D gene uncertain. In germline, CDR1 is MNHEY, CDR2 SVGAGI. The CDR3 totals 13 residues. V was trimmed by 3 bases and J by 9 bases, leaving 14 bases between them.

This clone has only a few counts. The chain employs TRBV27 and TRBJ2-1; TRBD1 is a possible D gene (5 bases). This CDR3 is 14 amino acids long. V was clipped by 3 bases and J by 4 bases, with 10 bases between them. Germline assignment: CDR1 MNHEY and CDR2 SMNVEV (reference sequence). CDR3 sequence: CASSLWGRYNEQFF. CDR3 DNA: TGTGCCAGCAGTTTGTGGGGCAGGTACAATGAGCAGTTCTTC.

The rearrangement uses TRBV4-3 and TRBJ1-1; D is uncertain. The CDR3 is 13 amino acids. The germline V and J ends were trimmed by 1 base and 1 base, with 4 bases remaining between them. Germline V gene data show CDR1 as LGHNA and CDR2 as YSLEER. The CDR3 spells CASSQGSNTEAFF. Written as DNA, the CDR3 is TGCGCCAGCAGCCAAGGGTCGAACACTGAAGCTTTCTTT.

V and J are TRBV19 and TRBJ1-6; TRBD1 is a possible D gene (5 bases). Trimming removed 5 bases at V and 8 bases at J, with 13 bases between. The CDR3 is made up of 14 amino acids. The germline V gene has CDR1 LNHDA and CDR2 SQIVND (reference sequence). The CDR3 region is CASSPGTDYSPLHF. The CDR3 nucleotides are TGTGCCAGTAGTCCAGGGACGGATTATTCACCCCTCCACTTT. Drawing the rest from reference TRBV19 and TRBJ1-6, the complete variable domain is DGGITQSPKYLFRKEGQNVTLSCEQNLNHDAMYWYRQDPGQGLRLIYYSQIVNDFQKGDIAEGYSVSREKKESFPLTVTSAQKNPTAFYLCASSPGTDYSPLHFGNGTRLTVT.

CDR3 amino acids: CASSQESGGGVTDTQYF. The CDR3 DNA reads as TGCGCCAGCAGCCAAGAAAGTGGGGGGGGAGTCACAGATACGCAGTATTTT. The chain links TRBV4-1 to TRBJ2-3; 7 nucleotides match TRBD2. There are 17 residues in the CDR3. CDR1 MGHRA and CDR2 YSYEKL come from the germline V gene. V shed 0 bases, J shed 2 bases, and the junction held 8 bases outside the gene matches.

The CDR3 DNA is TGTGCCAGCAGAGAGAGCGGGTCGGCCACAGATACGCAGTATTTT. Translating it yields CASRESGSATDTQYF. This chain links TRBV7-9 with TRBJ2-3, with TRBD2 as a possible D gene (6 bases). CDR3 length equals 15 residues. Per the germline V gene, CDR1 is SEHNR and CDR2 is FQNEAQ (reference sequence). With 6 bases removed from V and 2 bases from J, the gap between germline ends came to 15 bases.

The chain recombines TRBV7-8 with TRBJ2-1, with TRBD1 identical over 8 bases. The germline CDR1 and CDR2 sequences are SGHVS and FQNEAQ. The V gene end was trimmed by 4 bases and the J gene end by 4 bases; junction bases not matched to a gene: 6. The CDR3 runs to 15 residues. This CDR3 is CASSSRTGKYNEQFF. The CDR3 DNA is TGTGCCAGCAGCTCTCGGACAGGGAAATACAATGAGCAGTTCTTC.

V gene TRBV7-2 combines with J gene TRBJ1-2, with 9 bases matching TRBD1. The CDR3 is 14 amino acids. V lost 4 bases, J lost 5 bases, and 5 bases stayed unmatched. Germline V gives CDR1 SGHTA, CDR2 FQGNSA. The CDR3 coding sequence is TGTGCCAGCAGCTCAAGGACAGGGGTGTATGGCTACACCTTC. This gives the protein CASSSRTGVYGYTF.

The J gene is TRBJ2-7, the V gene TRBV9; 12 bases map to TRBD1. Per germline, CDR1 SGDLS and CDR2 YYNGEE. V gave up 4 bases and J gave up 7 bases; unmatched junction bases: 6. CDR3 size: 14 residues. This CDR3 is CASSPGQGAREQYF. The DNA of the CDR3 is TGTGCCAGCAGCCCGGGACAGGGGGCGCGGGAGCAGTACTTC.

The V call is TRBV29-1, the J call TRBJ2-7; D remains ambiguous. V shed 2 bases and J shed 3 bases, with 8 bases lying between them. The CDR3 extends over 12 amino acids. In germline, CDR1 is SQVTM, CDR2 ANQGSEA. CDR3 sequence (DNA): TGCAGCGTTGAACATGGCCTCTACGAGCAGTACTTC. Translation: CSVEHGLYEQYF.

The table lists this clone with a few counts. This chain links TRBV27 with TRBJ2-3, with a possible D match to TRBD2 (5 bases). V was cut by 3 bases and J by 4 bases, with 14 bases left in between. The CDR3 has 15 residues. Germline V gene sequence: CDR1 MNHEY, CDR2 SMNVEV (reference sequence). DNA of the CDR3: TGTGCCAGCAGTTTTTTACGGACCGGGGCAGATACGCAGTATTTT. Its protein is CASSFLRTGADTQYF.

This sequence joins TRBV29-1 and TRBJ1-1; no firm D call. Trimming pared 6 bases from V and 7 bases from J, leaving 12 bases between. The CDR3 is 11 amino acids. Germline CDR1 reads SQVTM; CDR2 reads ANQGSEA. Here the CDR3 DNA reads TGCAGCGTCCCCTTAGGCGGTGAAGCTTTCTTT. Its protein is CSVPLGGEAFF.

The chain has TRBV29-1 and TRBJ2-1, with D maybe TRBD2 (5 bases). CDR3 length equals 13 residues. Trimming shortened V by 3 bases and J by 2 bases, and 8 bases separated the two germline ends. The germline V gene has CDR1 SQVTM and CDR2 ANQGSEA. The CDR3 spells CSVDGVTYNEQFF. Written as DNA, the CDR3 is TGCAGCGTTGACGGGGTGACCTACAATGAGCAGTTCTTC.